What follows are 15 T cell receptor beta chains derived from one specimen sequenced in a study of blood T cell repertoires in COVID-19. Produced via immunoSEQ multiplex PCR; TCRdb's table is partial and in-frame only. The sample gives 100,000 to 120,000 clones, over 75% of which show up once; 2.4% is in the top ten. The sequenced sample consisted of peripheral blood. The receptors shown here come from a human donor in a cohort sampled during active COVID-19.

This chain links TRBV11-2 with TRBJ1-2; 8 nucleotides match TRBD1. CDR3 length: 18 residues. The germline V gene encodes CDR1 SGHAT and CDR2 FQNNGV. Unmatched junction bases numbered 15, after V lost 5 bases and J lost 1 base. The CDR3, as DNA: TGTGCCAGCAGCCGAACTATTAGGGACAGGCGGGATAACTATGGCTACACCTTC. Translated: CASSRTIRDRRDNYGYTF.

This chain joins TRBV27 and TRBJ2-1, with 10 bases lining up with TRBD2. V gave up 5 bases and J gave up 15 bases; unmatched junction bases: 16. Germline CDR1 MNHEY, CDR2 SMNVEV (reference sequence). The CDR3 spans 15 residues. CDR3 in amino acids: CASSATPGSGRFRFF. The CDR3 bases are TGTGCCAGCAGTGCTACTCCAGGTAGCGGGAGGTTTCGGTTCTTC.

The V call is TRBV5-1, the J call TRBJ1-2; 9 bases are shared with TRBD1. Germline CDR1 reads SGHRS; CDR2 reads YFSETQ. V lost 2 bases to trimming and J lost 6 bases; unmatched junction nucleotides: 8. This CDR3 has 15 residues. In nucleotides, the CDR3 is TGCGCCAGCAGCTTATGGGACAGGGCGGTAAATGGCTACACCTTC. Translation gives CASSLWDRAVNGYTF.

CDR3 region: CASSLGEGGSSSGYTF. The CDR3 nucleotides read TGTGCCAGCAGCTTAGGGGAAGGGGGATCTTCGTCGGGCTACACCTTC. The J gene is TRBJ1-2, the V gene TRBV7-9; weak D call: TRBD1 (6 bases). This CDR3 comprises 16 residues. The germline V gene encodes CDR1 SEHNR and CDR2 FQNEAQ (reference sequence). With 1 base removed from V and 8 bases from J, the gap between germline ends came to 20 bases.

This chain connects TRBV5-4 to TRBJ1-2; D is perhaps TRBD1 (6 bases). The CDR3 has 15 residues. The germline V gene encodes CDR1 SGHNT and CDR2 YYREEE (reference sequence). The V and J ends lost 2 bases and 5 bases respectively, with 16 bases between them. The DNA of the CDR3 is TGTGCCAGCAGCTTAGGGGGAGTTACCCCATATGGCTACACCTTC. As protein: CASSLGGVTPYGYTF.

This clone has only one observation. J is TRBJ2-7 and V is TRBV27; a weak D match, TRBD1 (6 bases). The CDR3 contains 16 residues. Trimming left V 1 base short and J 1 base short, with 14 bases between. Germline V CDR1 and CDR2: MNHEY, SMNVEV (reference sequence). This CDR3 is CASSLFTGTPSYEQYF. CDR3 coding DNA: TGTGCCAGCAGTTTATTTACCGGGACACCTTCCTACGAGCAGTACTTC.

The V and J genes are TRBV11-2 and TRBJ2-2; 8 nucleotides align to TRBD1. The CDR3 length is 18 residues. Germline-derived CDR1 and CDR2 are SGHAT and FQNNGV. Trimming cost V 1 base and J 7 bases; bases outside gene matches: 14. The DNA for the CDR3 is TGTGCCAGCAGCTTAGTCATCGGGACAGGAGCCTGGGGCGGGGAGCTGTTTTTT. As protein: CASSLVIGTGAWGGELFF.

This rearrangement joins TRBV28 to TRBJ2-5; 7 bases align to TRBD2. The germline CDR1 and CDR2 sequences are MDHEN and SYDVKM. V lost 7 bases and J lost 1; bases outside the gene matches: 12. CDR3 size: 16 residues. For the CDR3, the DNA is TGTGCCAGCACCTCGGTGGAGCGGGGTCCCCAAGAGACCCAGTACTTC. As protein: CASTSVERGPQETQYF.

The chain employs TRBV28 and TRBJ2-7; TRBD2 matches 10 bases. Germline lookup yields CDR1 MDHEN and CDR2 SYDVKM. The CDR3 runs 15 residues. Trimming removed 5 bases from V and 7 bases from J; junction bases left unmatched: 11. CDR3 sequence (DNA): TGTGCCAGCAGTCCCCCGGCTAGCGGGAGAATAGAGCAGTACTTC. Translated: CASSPPASGRIEQYF. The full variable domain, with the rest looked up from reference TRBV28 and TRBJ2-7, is DVKVTQSSRYLVKRTGEKVFLECVQDMDHENMFWYRQDPGLGLRLIYFSYDVKMKEKGDIPEGYSVSREKKERFSLILESASTNQTSMYLCASSPPASGRIEQYFGPGTRLTVT.

The CDR3 is CASSWGHKQGTEAFF. The CDR3, as DNA: TGTGCCAGCAGTTGGGGACACAAACAAGGCACTGAAGCTTTCTTT. This chain joins TRBV5-5 and TRBJ1-1; perhaps TRBD1 as D (6 bases). V was pared by 5 bases and J by 4 bases, with 18 bases between. From germline, CDR1 is SGHKS and CDR2 YYEKEE (reference sequence). This CDR3 is 15 amino acids long. The variable domain in full, completed from reference TRBV5-5 and TRBJ1-1, reads DAGVTQSPTHLIKTRGQQVTLRCSPISGHKSVSWYQQVLGQGPQFIFQYYEKEERGRGNFPDRFSARQFPNYSSELNVNALLLGDSALYLCASSWGHKQGTEAFFGQGTRLTVV.

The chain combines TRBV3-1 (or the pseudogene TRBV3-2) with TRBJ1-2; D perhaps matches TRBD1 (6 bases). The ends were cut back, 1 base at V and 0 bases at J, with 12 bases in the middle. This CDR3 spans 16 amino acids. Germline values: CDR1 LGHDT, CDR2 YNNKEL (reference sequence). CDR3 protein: CASSQVTRQANYGYTF. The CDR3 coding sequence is TGTGCCAGCAGCCAAGTGACGCGACAGGCTAACTATGGCTACACCTTC.

The CDR3 coding sequence is TGTGCCAGCAGCCGATGGGACAGGATTTTGGAGAACACTGAAGCTTTCTTT. This encodes CASSRWDRILENTEAFF. The rearrangement links TRBV7-8 to TRBJ1-1, with 8 bases lining up with TRBD1. The J segment lost 1 base and the V segment lost 5 bases, leaving 12 bases of the junction unmatched. Germline CDR1 and CDR2: SGHVS and FQNEAQ. CDR3 length: 17 amino acids.

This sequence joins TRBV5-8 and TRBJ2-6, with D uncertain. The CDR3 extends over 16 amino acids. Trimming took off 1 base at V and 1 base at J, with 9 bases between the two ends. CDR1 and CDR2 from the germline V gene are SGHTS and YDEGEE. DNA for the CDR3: TGTGCCAGCAGCTTGATAGTGTCGTCTGGGGCCAACGTCCTGACTTTC. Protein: CASSLIVSSGANVLTF. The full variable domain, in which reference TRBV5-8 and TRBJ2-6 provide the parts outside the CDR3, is EAGVTQSPTHLIKTRGQQATLRCSPISGHTSVYWYQQALGLGLQFLLWYDEGEERNRGNFPPRFSGRQFPNYSSELNVNALELEDSALYLCASSLIVSSGANVLTFGAGSRLTVL.

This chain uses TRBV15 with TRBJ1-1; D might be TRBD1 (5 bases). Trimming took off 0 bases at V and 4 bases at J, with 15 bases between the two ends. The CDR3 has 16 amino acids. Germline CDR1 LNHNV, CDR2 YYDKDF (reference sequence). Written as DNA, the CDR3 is TGTGCCACCAGCAGAGACAGGAGGGGTTGGAGCACTGAAGCTTTCTTT. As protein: CATSRDRRGWSTEAFF.

The CDR3 DNA reads TGTGCCAGCAGCGCATGGACTAGCGGGAGCACAGATACGCAGTATTTT. It translates to CASSAWTSGSTDTQYF. The chain links TRBV7-8 to TRBJ2-3, with 11 bases lining up with TRBD2. CDR1 and CDR2 (germline): SGHVS, FQNEAQ. CDR3 length: 16 residues. Germline trimming cut 5 bases from V and 0 bases from J; bases unmatched to any gene: 4.